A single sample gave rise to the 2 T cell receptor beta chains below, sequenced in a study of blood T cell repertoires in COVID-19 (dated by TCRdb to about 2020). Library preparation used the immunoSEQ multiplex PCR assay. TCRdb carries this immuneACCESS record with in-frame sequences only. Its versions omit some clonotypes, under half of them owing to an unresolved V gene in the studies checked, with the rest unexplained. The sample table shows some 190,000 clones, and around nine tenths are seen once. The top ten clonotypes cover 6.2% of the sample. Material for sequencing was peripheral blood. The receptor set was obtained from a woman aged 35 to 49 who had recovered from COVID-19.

The CDR3 nucleotides are TGTGCCAGCTCACCGGGGACAGGGATACTGATGAACACTGAAGCTTTCTTT. Amino acid sequence: CASSPGTGILMNTEAFF. The chain joins TRBV18 to TRBJ1-1; 9 bases map to TRBD1. The trim removed 3 bases at V and 0 bases at J, leaving 8 bases unmatched. The CDR3 length is 17 residues. CDR1 is KGHSH and CDR2 is LQKENI in the germline V gene.

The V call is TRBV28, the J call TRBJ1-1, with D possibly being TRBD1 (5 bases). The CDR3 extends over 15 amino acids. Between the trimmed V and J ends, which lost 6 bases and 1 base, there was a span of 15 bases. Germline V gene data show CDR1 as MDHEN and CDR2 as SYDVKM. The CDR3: CASRGTGGQNTEAFF. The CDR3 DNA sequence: TGTGCCAGCAGAGGTACAGGAGGGCAGAACACTGAAGCTTTCTTT. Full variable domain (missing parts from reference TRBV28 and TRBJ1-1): DVKVTQSSRYLVKRTGEKVFLECVQDMDHENMFWYRQDPGLGLRLIYFSYDVKMKEKGDIPEGYSVSREKKERFSLILESASTNQTSMYLCASRGTGGQNTEAFFGQGTRLTVV.